The present T cell receptor beta chain was sequenced within a study of OX40 agonist ivuxolimab in advanced cancers. Clones were sequenced by immunoSEQ multiplex PCR, and TCRdb holds only the in-frame ones, with some missing. The sample lists 55,000 to 75,000 clones, roughly 87% occurring once. For this clone: An end of the junction does not agree with germline; a read error may underlie this.

The sample consisted of CD4+ or CD8+ T cells sorted from blood, taken in a trial of the OX40 agonist ivuxolimab. The TCR was taken from an adult with an advanced solid tumor such as melanoma, head and neck, liver or kidney cancer.

CDR3 sequence (DNA): TGTGCTAGCAGCTCCCGGACTAGCCCCCGTACCGGGGAGCTGTTTTTT. Translating gives CASSSRTSPRTGELFF. The V gene is TRBV7-7, the J gene TRBJ2-2, with 8 nucleotides matching TRBD2. The CDR3 spans 16 residues. CDR1 is SSHAT and CDR2 is FNYEAQ in the germline V gene (reference sequence).